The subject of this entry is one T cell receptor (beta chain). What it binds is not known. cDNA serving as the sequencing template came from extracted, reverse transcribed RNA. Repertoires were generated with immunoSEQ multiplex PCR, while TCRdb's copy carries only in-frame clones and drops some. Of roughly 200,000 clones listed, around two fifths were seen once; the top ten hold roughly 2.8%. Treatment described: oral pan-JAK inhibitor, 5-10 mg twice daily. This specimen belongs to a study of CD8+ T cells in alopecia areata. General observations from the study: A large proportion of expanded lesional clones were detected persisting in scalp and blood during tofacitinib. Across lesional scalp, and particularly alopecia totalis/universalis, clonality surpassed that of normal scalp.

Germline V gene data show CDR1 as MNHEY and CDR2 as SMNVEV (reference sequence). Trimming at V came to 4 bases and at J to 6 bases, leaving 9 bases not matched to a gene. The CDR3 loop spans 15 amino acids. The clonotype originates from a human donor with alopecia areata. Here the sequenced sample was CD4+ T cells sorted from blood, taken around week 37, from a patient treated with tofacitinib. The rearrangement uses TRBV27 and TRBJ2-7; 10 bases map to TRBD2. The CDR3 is CASSSISGRMGEQYF. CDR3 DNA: TGTGCCAGCAGTTCCATTAGCGGGAGGATGGGCGAGCAGTACTTC.